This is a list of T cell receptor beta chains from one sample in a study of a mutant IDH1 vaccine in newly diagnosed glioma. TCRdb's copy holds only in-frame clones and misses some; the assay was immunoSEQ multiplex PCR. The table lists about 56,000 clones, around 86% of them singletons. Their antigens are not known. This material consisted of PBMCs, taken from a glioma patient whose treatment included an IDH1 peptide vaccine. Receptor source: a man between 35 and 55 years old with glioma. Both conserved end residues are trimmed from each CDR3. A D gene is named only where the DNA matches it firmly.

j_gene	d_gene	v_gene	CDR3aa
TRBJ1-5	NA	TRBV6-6	ASRQGGDQPQH
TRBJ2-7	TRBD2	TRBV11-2	ASSLSGTSGRWQY
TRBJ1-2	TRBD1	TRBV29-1	SATGQGAGGYT
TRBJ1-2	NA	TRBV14	ASSQDGTPSRGYT
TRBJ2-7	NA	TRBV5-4	ASSRRTAIEDEQY
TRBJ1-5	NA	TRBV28	ASSKGGNSNQPQH
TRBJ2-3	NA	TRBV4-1	ASSAIGRTDTQY
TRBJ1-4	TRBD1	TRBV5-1	ASSLQGVELF
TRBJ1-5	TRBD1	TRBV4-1	ASSQGATGGGQPQH
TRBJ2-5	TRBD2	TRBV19	ASSYEAGGPGETQY
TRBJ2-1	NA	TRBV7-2	ASSLGTLLEQF
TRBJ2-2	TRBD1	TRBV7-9	ASRSGTGKPGELF
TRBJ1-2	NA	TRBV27	ASSPAPGAGHYGYT
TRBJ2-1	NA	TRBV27	ASRTLGSSYNEQF
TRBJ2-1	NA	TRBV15	ATSRDNEQF
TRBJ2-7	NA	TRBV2	ASSVQPDATAEQY
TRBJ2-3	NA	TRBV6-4	ASSPGPALSTQY
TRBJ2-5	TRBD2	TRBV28	ASISGTAGETQY
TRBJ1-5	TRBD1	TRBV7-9	ASSFGQGRSQPQH
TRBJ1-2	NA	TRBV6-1	ASSEAYTTLRQVT